This T cell receptor (beta chain) was identified during a study of shared clonotypes between healthy human individuals. Study at large: Sampling drew on donors who were two women and a few men aged 18 to 49.

Terminally differentiated effector memory CD45RA+ cells were left out of the naive CD8 fraction, which was CD45RO-negative and positively selected for CCR7. Every donor was a Caucasian adult from Nashville, Tennessee. The V and J ends lost 0 bases and 6 bases, in that order; junction bases with no gene match: 5. The germline CDR1 and CDR2 sequences are SGHVS and FQNEAQ. There are 15 residues in the CDR3. Authors' analysis steps: With immunoSEQ giving junction-only sequences and no quality scores, filtering differed. Produced via immunoSEQ multiplex PCR; TCRdb's table is partial and in-frame only. Clone size and V and J calls were adopted from that table, with D and trimming inferred from the DNA. The sample records some 2 million clones, over 85% being singletons.

Sequenced input: naive CD8+ T cells sorted from blood. This sequence joins TRBV7-8 and TRBJ2-1, with TRBD1 matching 7 bases. The TCR originated in a man younger than 30 in good health. In DNA, the CDR3 is TGTGCCAGCAGCTTAGCAGGGGGCGAAATCAATGAGCAGTTCTTC. Translating it yields CASSLAGGEINEQFF.